This TCR beta chain was identified during a study of patients and donors after allogeneic stem cell transplantation. V was trimmed by 2 bases and J by 0 bases, leaving 11 bases between them. In germline, CDR1 is SEHNR, CDR2 FQNEAQ (reference sequence). The CDR3 extends over 16 amino acids. One entry per CDR3 protein, called by TCRdb with MiXCR from the RT-PCR reads. The sample lists over 150,000 distinct CDR3 sequences; less than 45% were seen once. Sequencing was performed on blood, either unsorted or a sorted T cell fraction (not recorded which). The clonotype was recovered from a human donor who was either an allogeneic HSCT recipient or a stem cell or donor lymphocyte infusion donor (not recorded which). It is not recorded whose cells these are; they may come from a transplant donor. The chain is built from TRBV7-9 and TRBJ1-5; a weak D match, TRBD1 (5 bases). The CDR3 coding sequence is TGTGCCAGCAGCTTAAAAGGGGAGTTTAGCAATCAGCCCCAGCATTTT. Its protein is CASSLKGEFSNQPQHF.